One and the same sample provided the 9 T cell receptor beta chains below, sequenced in a study of T cells in localized non-small cell lung cancer (dated by TCRdb to 2020 to 2022). To prepare the library, the immunoSEQ multiplex PCR assay was applied. TCRdb took over this immuneACCESS table, retaining in-frame rearrangements with V and J assigned. Such tables are incomplete; in checked studies, under half of the missing clones stem from an unresolved V gene, and the remainder is unexplained. The sample profile shows 28,000 or so clones; around 85% of them were found once. 9.5% to 10% of the sample belongs to the ten largest clones. This specimen was peripheral blood, taken before any cancer treatment. The receptors shown here come from a man aged 40 to 70 with stage III squamous cell lung carcinoma.

The count of this clone is one. The V call is TRBV5-6, the J call TRBJ1-2; D gene unclear. V lost 1 base and J 4 bases, leaving 17 bases between the germline ends. Looked up from germline, CDR1 is SGHDT and CDR2 is YYEEEE. This CDR3 has 16 amino acids. The CDR3 loop is CASSLLTVDGGYGYTF. The CDR3 DNA is TGTGCCAGCAGCTTGTTAACCGTGGACGGCGGCTATGGCTACACCTTC. Supplemented by reference TRBV5-6 and TRBJ1-2, the full variable domain reads DAGVTQSPTHLIKTRGQQVTLRCSPKSGHDTVSWYQQALGQGPQFIFQYYEEEERQRGNFPDRFSGHQFPNYSSELNVNALLLGDSALYLCASSLLTVDGGYGYTFGSGTRLTVV.

This clone was found once. The chain recombines TRBV11-2 with TRBJ2-5; 7 bases align to TRBD1. The V gene's germline CDR1 is SGHAT and CDR2 FQNNGV. The CDR3 consists of 14 residues. V lost 5 bases, J lost 5 bases, and 8 bases stayed unmatched. CDR3 region: CASSSNRGMETQYF. The CDR3 region has the DNA TGTGCCAGCAGCAGTAACAGGGGAATGGAGACCCAGTACTTC.

The V call is TRBV6-6, the J call TRBJ1-3; 8 nucleotides match TRBD1. CDR1 MNHNY and CDR2 SVGAGI come from the germline V gene (reference sequence). The CDR3 is made up of 15 amino acids. The trim removed 4 bases at V and 4 bases at J, leaving 6 bases unmatched. In DNA form, the CDR3 reads TGTGCCAGCAGTTCTCAGGACAGGGCAGGAAACACCATATATTTT. Amino acid sequence: CASSSQDRAGNTIYF.

CDR3 DNA sequence: TGTGCCAGCAGCTTAGGGCAGAATCAGCCCCAGCATTTT. It codes for CASSLGQNQPQHF. This chain uses TRBV11-2 with TRBJ1-5; D is ambiguous. The ends were cut back, 1 base at V and 4 bases at J, with 5 bases in the middle. CDR1 SGHAT and CDR2 FQNNGV come from the germline V gene. CDR3 length: 13 residues. Full variable domain (missing parts from reference TRBV11-2 and TRBJ1-5): EAGVAQSPRYKIIEKRQSVAFWCNPISGHATLYWYQQILGQGPKLLIQFQNNGVVDDSQLPKDRFSAERLKGVDSTLKIQPAKLEDSAVYLCASSLGQNQPQHFGDGTRLSIL.

This rearrangement joins TRBV6-5 to TRBJ2-2; possibly TRBD2 for D (6 bases). This CDR3 is built from 14 residues. V was trimmed by 8 bases and J by 2 bases, leaving 12 bases between them. The germline V gene encodes CDR1 MNHEY and CDR2 SVGAGI. CDR3 sequence reads: CASCGTYNTGELFF. In DNA, the CDR3 is TGTGCCAGCTGTGGGACTTACAACACCGGGGAGCTGTTTTTT.

V is TRBV5-1 and J is TRBJ2-5; 8 nucleotides match TRBD2. V lost 4 bases, J lost 1 base, and 3 bases stayed unmatched. The CDR3 is 14 residues long. Germline loops: CDR1 SGHRS, CDR2 YFSETQ. CDR3 bases: TGCGCCAGCAGCAATAGCGGGACCCAAGAGACCCAGTACTTC. Translated, it gives CASSNSGTQETQYF.

In DNA, the CDR3 is TGTGCCAGCAGTTACTCGGGACAGGGTATCCGCTTTTTT. This gives the protein CASSYSGQGIRFF. This chain uses TRBV6-5 with TRBJ1-4; 9 bases agree with TRBD1. Germline values: CDR1 MNHEY, CDR2 SVGAGI. V lost 0 bases, J lost 17 bases, and 7 bases stayed unmatched. The CDR3 consists of 13 residues.

The rearrangement uses TRBV2 and TRBJ1-4, with 7 bases lining up with TRBD1. V shed 5 bases and J 7 bases; nucleotides not matched to a gene: 10. This CDR3 has 15 amino acids. Germline CDR1 SNHLY, CDR2 FYNNEI. This CDR3 is CASSSPTGEGEKLFF. DNA of the CDR3: TGTGCCAGCAGTTCCCCTACAGGGGAAGGTGAAAAACTGTTTTTT. Filled out from reference TRBV2 and TRBJ1-4, the complete variable domain reads EPEVTQTPSHQVTQMGQEVILRCVPISNHLYFYWYRQILGQKVEFLVSFYNNEISEKSEIFDDQFSVERPDGSNFTLKIRSTKLEDSAMYFCASSSPTGEGEKLFFGSGTQLSVL.

The chain links TRBV9 to TRBJ2-2; tentatively, D is TRBD1 or TRBD2 (5 bases each). Germline loops: CDR1 SGDLS, CDR2 YYNGEE. This CDR3 has 15 residues. Trimming removed 0 bases from V and 0 bases from J, with 6 bases in between. CDR3 in amino acids: CASSVGGANTGELFF. DNA for the CDR3: TGTGCCAGCAGCGTAGGAGGGGCGAACACCGGGGAGCTGTTTTTT.